A single sample gave rise to the 8 T cell receptor beta chains below, sequenced in a study of cytomegalovirus exposure and HLA in healthy donors. In the PCR, 60 Vbeta and 13 Jbeta primers were used. Some clones are missing from TCRdb's copy, which holds only in-frame ones; the method was immunoSEQ multiplex PCR. The sample consists of about 130,000 clones, around 82% of them appearing once. Sequences were obtained from PBMCs. The source is a man aged 40-55 years in good health and CMV-seronegative.

The V gene is TRBV10-3, the J gene TRBJ1-4; TRBD1 might be the D (6 bases). Trimming removed 0 bases from V and 4 bases from J, with 12 bases in between. The CDR3 is 16 amino acids. Germline loops: CDR1 ENHRY, CDR2 SYGVKD. CDR3 loop: CAISESSGQRNEKLFF. The CDR3 DNA reads TGTGCCATCAGTGAGTCTTCCGGACAGCGTAATGAAAAACTGTTTTTT.

The V gene is TRBV7-9, the J gene TRBJ2-3, with 8 nucleotides matching TRBD1. Germline lookup yields CDR1 SEHNR and CDR2 FQNEAQ (reference sequence). The junction had 9 bases not matched to a gene; V was cut back by 5 bases and J by 2 bases. The CDR3 runs 16 residues. DNA for the CDR3: TGTGCCAGCAGCAACCGGGACAGGTTATACACAGATACGCAGTATTTT. The encoded protein is CASSNRDRLYTDTQYF.

The V gene is TRBV4-3, the J gene TRBJ2-5; TRBD1 matches 9 bases. Germline V gene data show CDR1 as LGHNA and CDR2 as YSLEER. The V segment lost 0 bases and the J segment 10 bases; nucleotides outside the gene matches: 6. The CDR3 length is 14 residues. CDR3 amino acids: CASSQDDRGGDQYF. DNA for the CDR3: TGCGCCAGCAGCCAAGATGACAGGGGGGGAGACCAGTACTTC.

The count of this clone is one. This chain connects TRBV7-2 to TRBJ1-3; D is ambiguous. The germline gives CDR1 SGHTA, CDR2 FQGNSA. The CDR3 is 15 amino acids. Trimming stripped 2 bases from V and 4 bases from J, with 12 bases between. The CDR3 is CASSLYGGGGNTIYF. The CDR3 DNA sequence: TGTGCCAGCAGCTTATATGGAGGCGGGGGAAACACCATATATTTT.

This chain uses TRBV25-1 with TRBJ2-4; TRBD1 agrees at 11 bases. There are 16 residues in the CDR3. CDR1 and CDR2 from the germline V gene are MGHDK and SYGVNS. After removal of 8 bases from V and 3 bases from J, the junction contained 9 bases not matched to a gene. CDR3 sequence (DNA): TGTGCCAGCGCCGGACAGGGGGCCGGAGTCAAAAACATTCAGTACTTC. It specifies CASAGQGAGVKNIQYF.

This chain links TRBV6-1 with TRBJ2-7; 8 bases agree with TRBD2. The CDR3 totals 14 residues. Germline CDR1 MNHNS, CDR2 SASEGT. V shed 7 bases and J 7 bases; nucleotides not matched to a gene: 12. The CDR3 spells CASTYREIAGEQYF. The CDR3 coding sequence is TGTGCCAGCACGTACAGGGAGATAGCGGGGGAGCAGTACTTC.

This clone was counted a single time. The V call is TRBV5-1, the J call TRBJ1-2; tentative D call: TRBD1 (5 bases). This CDR3 has 13 amino acids. Trimming left V 3 bases short and J 2 bases short, with 8 bases between. Per germline, CDR1 SGHRS and CDR2 YFSETQ. The CDR3 reads CASSSDTNYGYTF. CDR3 nucleotides: TGCGCCAGCAGCTCGGACACGAACTATGGCTACACCTTC.

The J gene is TRBJ2-2, the V gene TRBV7-2, with D uncertain. The CDR3 totals 15 residues. Germline values: CDR1 SGHTA, CDR2 FQGNSA. V gave up 5 bases and J gave up 6 bases, with 16 bases separating them. CDR3 DNA: TGTGCCAGCAGCGTACAGTCCAGTTCGCCCGGGGAGCTGTTTTTT. It specifies CASSVQSSSPGELFF.